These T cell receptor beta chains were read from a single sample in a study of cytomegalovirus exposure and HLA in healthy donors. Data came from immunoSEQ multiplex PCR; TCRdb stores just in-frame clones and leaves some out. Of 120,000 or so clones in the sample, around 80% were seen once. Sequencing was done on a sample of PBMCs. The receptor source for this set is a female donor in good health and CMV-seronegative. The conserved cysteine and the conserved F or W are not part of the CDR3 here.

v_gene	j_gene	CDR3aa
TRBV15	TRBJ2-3	ATSSHTSGGTSTDTQY
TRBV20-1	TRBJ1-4	GAWLEEKLF
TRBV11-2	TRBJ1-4	ASSLEFGKAFGDEKLF
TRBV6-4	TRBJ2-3	ASRPYEGANTQY
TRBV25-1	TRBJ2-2	ASRGTIMAGELF
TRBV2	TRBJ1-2	ASSEDRVAYGYT
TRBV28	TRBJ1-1	ASSLGANTEAF
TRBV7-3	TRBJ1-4	ASSPQADEKLF
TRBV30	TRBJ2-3	AWGRLAGATDTQY
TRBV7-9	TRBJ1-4	ASSPVGEKLF
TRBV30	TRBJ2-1	AWGTGQEQF
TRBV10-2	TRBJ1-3	ASSDYRSSGNTIY
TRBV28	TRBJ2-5	ASSSSGQKETQY
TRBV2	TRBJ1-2	ASSDPREESYGYT
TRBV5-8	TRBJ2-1	ASSLYRGLEQF
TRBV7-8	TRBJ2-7	ASSVWTSGGTYEQY
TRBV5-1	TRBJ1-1	ASSLVVGAPSTEAF
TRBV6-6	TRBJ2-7	ASSYSRNSYEQY
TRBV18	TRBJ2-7	ASSRREGEPYEQY
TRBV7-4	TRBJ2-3	ASTPGRAGPSTDTQY
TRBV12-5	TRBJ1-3	ASGLVRQTGQGGGNTIY
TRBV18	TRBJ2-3	ASSGGQAGTDTQY
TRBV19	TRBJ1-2	ASSSFYGYT
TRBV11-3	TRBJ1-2	ARDIANYGYT
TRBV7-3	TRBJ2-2	ASSSQGRGPGELF
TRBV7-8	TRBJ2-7	ASSLVGRAYEQY
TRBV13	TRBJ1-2	ASSLRDRGFHGYT
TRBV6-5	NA	ASSYSVSGYRYEQY
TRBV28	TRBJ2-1	ASSVSGRIINEQF
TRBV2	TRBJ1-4	ASSRQEYEKLF
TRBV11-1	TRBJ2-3	ASSPPLGLPTDTQY
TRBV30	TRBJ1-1	AWSSTGVTEAF
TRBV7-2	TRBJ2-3	ASSLDPTSTDTQY
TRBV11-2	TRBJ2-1	ASSPRLAGVYNEQF
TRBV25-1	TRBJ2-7	ASRKAGGIYEQY
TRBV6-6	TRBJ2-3	ASSRGRGFNTDTQY
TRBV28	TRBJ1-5	ASSLLGGGNQPQH
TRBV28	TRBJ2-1	ASGERGQGRNEQF
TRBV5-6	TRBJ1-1	ASSLYNEAF
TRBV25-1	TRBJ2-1	ASSVGTSGGYNEQF
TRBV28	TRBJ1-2	ASSLGQGRGGYT
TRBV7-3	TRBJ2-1	ASSEVYQGTLWF
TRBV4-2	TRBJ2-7	ASSQATGLAGVLHPYEQY
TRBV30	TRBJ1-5	AWSAGTLNQPQH
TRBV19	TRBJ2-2	ASRTLGRDTGELF
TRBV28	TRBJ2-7	ASSQPDRGEQY
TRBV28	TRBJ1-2	ASSSLRGGVNYGYT
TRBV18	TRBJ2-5	ASSQMTGAQETQY
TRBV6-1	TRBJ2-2	ASRGLNTGELF
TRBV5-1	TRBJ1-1	ASSLVAGSTEAF
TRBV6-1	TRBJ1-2	ASSEALTGGVYYGYT
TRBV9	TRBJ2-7	ASSAPGTGSYEQY
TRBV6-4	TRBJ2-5	ASSEAPGDRVETQY
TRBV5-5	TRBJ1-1	ASSLQLTVNTEAF
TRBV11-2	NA	ASSLETPFEQY
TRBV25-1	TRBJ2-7	ASSEYGQGYYEQY
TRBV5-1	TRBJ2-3	ASSPGTSLTDTQY